This TCR beta chain was obtained from a study of response to subunit inactivated influenza vaccine. Study findings and constraints: Authors suggested each seasonal flu vaccination may recruit only limited numbers of new T cells.

Trimming took 3 bases from V and 9 from J, leaving 12 bases between them. CDR3 length: 13 residues. Germline CDR1 is KGHSH and CDR2 is LQKENI. TCRdb independently ran MiXCR on the RT-PCR reads; one entry per CDR3 protein. The sample records 450,000 to 600,000 distinct CDR3 sequences, more than 15% being singletons. Notes on this clonotype: Its antigen is unknown.

The chain combines TRBV18 with TRBJ2-1, with D possibly matching TRBD1 (6 bases). The receptor's source is a man aged 50 to 69 who received an inactivated influenza vaccine. The source was CD4+ T cells sorted from PBMCs, collected 23 months after vaccination. In nucleotides, the CDR3 is TGTGCCAGCTCACCCCTACAGGGTAGTGAGCAGTTCTTC. It is translated as CASSPLQGSEQFF. Variable domain in full (rest from reference TRBV18 and TRBJ2-1): NAGVMQNPRHLVRRRGQEARLRCSPMKGHSHVYWYRQLPEEGLKFMVYLQKENIIDESGMPKERFSAEFPKEGPSILRIQQVVRGDSAAYFCASSPLQGSEQFFGPGTRLTVL.